These 11 T cell receptor beta chains came from one sample sequenced in a study of T cells in Graves' hyperthyroidism and ophthalmopathy. RNA transcripts were the template for amplifying TCR beta CDR3 regions. A first-round RT-PCR of the TCR CDR3 used the HTBI primer set. From the multiplex PCR reads, TCRdb called clonotypes with MiXCR, one entry per CDR3 protein. The repertoire has fewer than 650,000 distinct CDR3 sequences, 12% to 15% of them found once; the top ten carry around 7%. Source material: blood. These receptors all come from a woman between 18 and 30 years old with Graves' ophthalmopathy.

This clonotype was recorded many times. The rearrangement joins TRBV7-8 to TRBJ2-1, with 7 bases that match TRBD2. Losses at the gene ends were 5 bases for V and 3 bases for J; bases not matched to a gene: 7. Germline CDR1 reads SGHVS; CDR2 reads FQNEAQ. CDR3 length: 15 amino acids. The DNA of the CDR3 is TGTGCCAGCAGCCGGGAAGCTAGCGGCTACAATGAGCAGTTCTTC. This translates into CASSREASGYNEQFF.

This chain joins TRBV4-3 and TRBJ1-1; 9 positions agree with TRBD1. With V trimmed by 6 bases and J by 3 bases, 8 bases remained unmatched. Germline loops: CDR1 LGHNA, CDR2 YSLEER. This CDR3 has 15 amino acids. Here the CDR3 reads CASRSGTGSDTEAFF. DNA of the CDR3: TGCGCCAGCAGATCCGGGACAGGGTCGGACACTGAAGCTTTCTTT.

This clonotype was seen many times. V is TRBV7-8 and J is TRBJ1-2; D unclear. CDR1 is SGHVS and CDR2 is FQNEAQ in the germline V gene. The CDR3 contains 14 residues. Deletions cut 2 bases from V and 3 bases from J, with 10 bases between. The CDR3 nucleotides read TGTGCCAGCAGCTTAAGGTCACAGCACTATGGCTACACCTTC. This encodes CASSLRSQHYGYTF.

The sample holds many counts of this clonotype. DNA for the CDR3: TGTGCCAGCAGCTTGGAAGGGGGCAGCGAGACCCAGTACTTC. Amino acids: CASSLEGGSETQYF. The chain links TRBV5-8 to TRBJ2-5, with 7 bases that match TRBD1. Germline V lookup: CDR1 SGHTS, CDR2 YDEGEE. The CDR3 is 14 residues long. The V gene end was trimmed by 0 bases and the J gene end by 5 bases; junction bases not matched to a gene: 4. Together with reference TRBV5-8 and TRBJ2-5, the CDR3 gives the full variable domain: EAGVTQSPTHLIKTRGQQATLRCSPISGHTSVYWYQQALGLGLQFLLWYDEGEERNRGNFPPRFSGRQFPNYSSELNVNALELEDSALYLCASSLEGGSETQYFGPGTRLLVL.

The table lists this clonotype with many counts. This chain links TRBV28 with TRBJ2-6; D gene unclear. V was trimmed by 6 bases and J by 0 bases, leaving 3 bases between them. This CDR3 is 13 amino acids long. Germline V gene data show CDR1 as MDHEN and CDR2 as SYDVKM. The CDR3 coding sequence is TGTGCCAGCAGGAACTCTGGGGCCAACGTCCTGACTTTC. It yields the protein CASRNSGANVLTF. The variable domain in full, with the rest retrieved from reference TRBV28 and TRBJ2-6, is DVKVTQSSRYLVKRTGEKVFLECVQDMDHENMFWYRQDPGLGLRLIYFSYDVKMKEKGDIPEGYSVSREKKERFSLILESASTNQTSMYLCASRNSGANVLTFGAGSRLTVL.

The chain employs TRBV19 and TRBJ2-1; D may be TRBD2 (6 bases). The germline CDR1 and CDR2 sequences are LNHDA and SQIVND (reference sequence). The CDR3 spans 13 residues. V dropped 8 bases and J dropped 7 bases, with 15 bases sitting between them. DNA for the CDR3: TGTGCCAGTCGGGCGGGATCCGGGAATGAGCAGTTCTTC. Protein: CASRAGSGNEQFF.

This clonotype has just a few counts. The genes are TRBV19 and TRBJ1-1, with a possible D match to TRBD1 (6 bases). The CDR3 runs to 14 residues. Trimming cost V 10 bases and J 3 bases, with 18 bases left between them. Looked up from germline, CDR1 is LNHDA and CDR2 is SQIVND (reference sequence). The chain's CDR3 is CATIYREGYTEAFF. The CDR3 nucleotides read TGTGCCACCATATACAGGGAGGGATACACTGAAGCTTTCTTT. Supplemented by reference TRBV19 and TRBJ1-1, the full variable domain reads DGGITQSPKYLFRKEGQNVTLSCEQNLNHDAMYWYRQDPGQGLRLIYYSQIVNDFQKGDIAEGYSVSREKKESFPLTVTSAQKNPTAFYLCATIYREGYTEAFFGQGTRLTVV.

This clonotype was counted many times. This sequence joins TRBV12-5 and TRBJ1-1; D is unresolved. The V and J ends lost 0 bases and 11 bases respectively, with 10 bases between them. The CDR3 consists of 12 residues. CDR1 is LGHNT, CDR2 FRNRAP, per germline. This CDR3 is CASGLVAGLAFF. In DNA, the CDR3 is TGTGCTAGTGGTTTGGTAGCCGGGCTGGCTTTCTTT.

The table lists this clonotype with many counts. V gene TRBV20-1 combines with J gene TRBJ2-1; 7 bases are a match to TRBD1. CDR1 is DFQATT, CDR2 SNEGSKA, per germline (reference sequence). The trim removed 1 base at V and 9 bases at J, leaving 3 bases unmatched. The CDR3 length is 12 residues. The CDR3 nucleotides read TGCAGTGCTAGAGCCACAGGGGCTGAGCAGTTCTTC. It encodes CSARATGAEQFF.

This chain joins TRBV2 and TRBJ1-6; tentatively, D is TRBD1 (5 bases). CDR1 and CDR2 (germline): SNHLY, FYNNEI. V was shortened by 6 bases and J by 10 bases, with 19 bases between the two germline ends. The CDR3 spans 15 residues. CDR3 sequence: CASRGTGTIRSPLHF. The CDR3 DNA is TGTGCCAGCAGAGGCACCGGGACGATTCGGTCACCCCTCCACTTT.

The table lists this clonotype with many counts. This chain links TRBV5-6 with TRBJ2-7; a weak D match, TRBD2 (6 bases). V gave up 2 bases and J gave up 2 bases, with 14 bases separating them. This CDR3 contains 15 residues. Germline V gene data show CDR1 as SGHDT and CDR2 as YYEEEE. In DNA form, the CDR3 reads TGTGCCAGCAGCTTCGGAGGGCCGTCGGCCTACGAGCAGTACTTC. Amino acids: CASSFGGPSAYEQYF.